These 21 T cell receptor beta chains share one sample of origin, sequenced in a study of shared clonotypes between healthy human individuals. Positively selected for CCR7, the CD45RO-negative cells used as naive CD8 cells excluded terminally differentiated effector memory CD45RA+ cells. This table comes from immunoSEQ multiplex PCR, and its TCRdb copy is limited to in-frame clones, with some not included. The repertoire holds around 1.9 million clones, with roughly 95% as singletons. The sequenced sample was naive CD8+ T cells from PBMCs. The receptor source for this set is a man aged 18 to 30 in good health. Some clones in this sample may be carry-over from other donors' samples.

The V call is TRBV5-6, the J call TRBJ2-7; TRBD1 is a possible D gene (5 bases). CDR3 length: 13 residues. The V end was cut by 2 bases, the J end by 3 bases, with 9 bases between. Looked up from germline, CDR1 is SGHDT and CDR2 is YYEEEE. The CDR3 coding sequence is TGTGCCAGCAGCTTTACAGGCCTCTACGAGCAGTACTTC. Translating it yields CASSFTGLYEQYF.

The chain joins TRBV18 to TRBJ2-5; 7 bases match TRBD1. V shed 4 bases, J shed 1 base, and the junction held 6 bases outside the gene matches. Germline CDR1 is KGHSH and CDR2 is LQKENI. CDR3 length: 15 amino acids. DNA for the CDR3: TGTGCCAGCTCACGCATCCGGGACAGCCAAGAGACCCAGTACTTC. Translated, it gives CASSRIRDSQETQYF.

This rearrangement joins TRBV27 to TRBJ2-3, with a possible D match to TRBD2 (6 bases). The CDR3 consists of 14 residues. Germline V gene sequence: CDR1 MNHEY, CDR2 SMNVEV (reference sequence). The V and J ends lost 5 bases and 0 bases respectively, with 9 bases between them. Written as DNA, the CDR3 is TGTGCCAGCAGTAGGCGGGACAGCACAGATACGCAGTATTTT. Its translation is CASSRRDSTDTQYF.

This clone has just one count. V and J are TRBV4-1 and TRBJ2-1; 7 bases fit TRBD2. The V gene end was trimmed by 1 base and the J gene end by 9 bases; junction bases not matched to a gene: 12. From germline, CDR1 is MGHRA and CDR2 YSYEKL. The CDR3 is made up of 16 amino acids. The CDR3 is CASSQVLATPPSEQFF. CDR3 coding DNA: TGCGCCAGCAGCCAAGTACTAGCGACACCCCCGAGTGAGCAGTTCTTC.

This clone appeared a few times. Other DNA sequences within the sample encode an identical CDR3. V gene TRBV5-1 combines with J gene TRBJ1-1; D not resolved. CDR1 and CDR2 from the germline V gene are SGHRS and YFSETQ. V lost 0 bases and J lost 0, with 3 bases in between. This CDR3 is 13 amino acids long. The CDR3 DNA reads TGCGCCAGCAGCTTGGTTATGAACACTGAAGCTTTCTTT. As protein: CASSLVMNTEAFF.

This rearrangement joins TRBV7-9 to TRBJ2-3, with D uncertain. V was trimmed by 1 base and J by 3 bases, leaving 17 bases between them. CDR1 and CDR2 from the germline V gene are SEHNR and FQNEAQ (reference sequence). The CDR3 totals 17 residues. For the CDR3, the DNA is TGTGCCAGCAGCTTAGGTTCTGGGCATGTGAAAACAGATACGCAGTATTTT. Its translation: CASSLGSGHVKTDTQYF.

The gene calls are TRBV4-2 and TRBJ2-5, with 7 bases that match TRBD2. Germline V gives CDR1 LGHNA, CDR2 YNFKEQ. The CDR3 spans 17 residues. The junction had 12 bases not matched to a gene; V was cut back by 0 bases and J by 5 bases. CDR3 in amino acids: CASSQDQPGEGKETQYF. The CDR3 DNA follows: TGTGCCAGCAGCCAAGATCAACCGGGGGAGGGGAAGGAGACCCAGTACTTC.

The CDR3 nucleotides are TGTGCCAGCAGCCCCGGGACTTTCTACAATGAGCAGTTCTTC. Translation: CASSPGTFYNEQFF. The chain links TRBV9 to TRBJ2-1; D is possibly TRBD2 (6 bases). CDR1 is SGDLS, CDR2 YYNGEE, per germline. This CDR3 contains 14 residues. Trimming cost V 4 bases and J 3 bases, with 11 bases left between them.

This clone came up once. The J gene is TRBJ2-7, the V gene TRBV7-8; 11 bases fit TRBD2. This CDR3 is built from 18 residues. Germline V gene sequence: CDR1 SGHVS, CDR2 FQNEAQ. V shed 1 base and J 2 bases; nucleotides not matched to a gene: 10. The DNA for the CDR3 is TGTGCCAGCAGCTTAGTACCTGAGGGACTAGCGGAGGCCTACGAGCAGTACTTC. Amino acids: CASSLVPEGLAEAYEQYF.

The gene calls are TRBV2 and TRBJ2-1; D is uncertain. This CDR3 region has 16 residues. Trimming cost V 5 bases and J 7 bases, with 21 bases left between them. The germline V gene encodes CDR1 SNHLY and CDR2 FYNNEI. The DNA for the CDR3 is TGTGCCAGCAGTACCCCCCCTCCGGTCGCGGAGAATGAGCAGTTCTTC. This translates into CASSTPPPVAENEQFF.

The chain is built from TRBV4-1 and TRBJ2-7, with 8 bases that match TRBD1. Germline V CDR1 and CDR2: MGHRA, YSYEKL. The length of the CDR3 is 16 residues. Trimming at V came to 4 bases and at J to 3 bases, leaving 11 bases not matched to a gene. The CDR3 bases are TGCGCCAGCAGCCGAGAGACAGGGGCGGAGGACTACGAGCAGTACTTC. It codes for CASSRETGAEDYEQYF.

This clone was recorded once. The CDR3 sequence is CASSPTTSGSATDTQYF. The CDR3 DNA follows: TGTGCCAGCAGCCCTACAACTAGCGGGAGTGCCACAGATACGCAGTATTTT. The V gene is TRBV5-4, the J gene TRBJ2-3; TRBD2 matches at 11 bases. Germline V gives CDR1 SGHNT, CDR2 YYREEE (reference sequence). V gave up 4 bases and J gave up 2 bases; unmatched junction bases: 9. The CDR3 extends over 17 amino acids.

The chain recombines TRBV27 with TRBJ1-2; D gene uncertain. Looked up from germline, CDR1 is MNHEY and CDR2 is SMNVEV (reference sequence). This CDR3 comprises 12 residues. V was trimmed by 8 bases and J by 6 bases, leaving 13 bases between them. CDR3 nucleotides: TGTGCCAGCCATTCGGGGTTAAATGGCTACACCTTC. Translated: CASHSGLNGYTF.

The gene calls are TRBV5-1 and TRBJ2-7, with 11 nucleotides matching TRBD2. V was clipped by 4 bases and J by 4 bases; unmatched bases: 7. Germline V gene sequence: CDR1 SGHRS, CDR2 YFSETQ. This CDR3 contains 15 residues. CDR3 sequence reads: CASSATSGTYYEQYF. The CDR3 coding sequence is TGCGCCAGCAGCGCGACTAGCGGGACATATTACGAGCAGTACTTC.

The rearrangement links TRBV5-6 to TRBJ2-5, with D hard to call. V shed 0 bases and J shed 7 bases, with 13 bases lying between them. Germline V gene lookup returns CDR1 SGHDT and CDR2 YYEEEE. This CDR3 region has 14 residues. CDR3 sequence (DNA): TGTGCCAGCAGCTTGGACCACGTCCCCTGGACCCAGTACTTC. It codes for CASSLDHVPWTQYF.

V gene TRBV13 combines with J gene TRBJ2-7; a weak D match, TRBD2 (6 bases). Germline loops: CDR1 PRHDT, CDR2 FYEKMQ (reference sequence). Trimming removed 5 bases at V and 1 base at J, with 12 bases between. The CDR3 has 14 amino acids. Written as DNA, the CDR3 is TGTGCCAGCAGCCCCGAGACTAGTTCCTACGAGCAGTACTTC. Translation gives CASSPETSSYEQYF.

CDR3 in DNA: TGTGCCAGCAGCTATAGTGTGGGAGGGGAGCAGTACTTC. This gives the protein CASSYSVGGEQYF. V is TRBV5-6 and J is TRBJ2-7; 7 bases map to TRBD2. Per germline, CDR1 SGHDT and CDR2 YYEEEE. V lost 3 bases, J lost 7 bases, and 7 bases stayed unmatched. This CDR3 spans 13 amino acids.

V and J are TRBV27 and TRBJ2-1; TRBD2 agrees at 16 bases. The CDR3 extends over 21 amino acids. The germline V gene encodes CDR1 MNHEY and CDR2 SMNVEV (reference sequence). Trimming at V came to 3 bases and at J to 6 bases, leaving 17 bases not matched to a gene. This chain's CDR3 is CASSFLIQVPGLAGGSNEQFF. CDR3 DNA: TGTGCCAGCAGTTTTCTTATCCAAGTCCCGGGACTAGCGGGAGGGAGCAATGAGCAGTTCTTC.

Of note for this clone: The same CDR3 arises from other DNA sequences in this sample as well. The chain carries TRBV28 and TRBJ2-7; possibly TRBD1 or TRBD2 for D (5 bases each). CDR1 is MDHEN, CDR2 SYDVKM, per germline. The CDR3 totals 14 residues. V lost 2 bases, J lost 6 bases, and 14 bases lay in between. Here the CDR3 reads CASSLSGGPGEQYF. The CDR3 nucleotides are TGTGCCAGCAGTTTAAGTGGGGGTCCTGGCGAGCAGTACTTC.

J is TRBJ2-6 and V is TRBV27; TRBD1 aligns across 7 bases. This CDR3 is built from 17 residues. With V trimmed by 5 bases and J by 4 bases, 11 bases remained unmatched. Germline-derived CDR1 and CDR2 are MNHEY and SMNVEV (reference sequence). CDR3: CASSGTAYPLGANVLTF. CDR3 DNA sequence: TGTGCCAGCAGTGGGACAGCTTACCCCCTCGGGGCCAACGTCCTGACTTTC.

The gene calls are TRBV15 and TRBJ2-5; D is undetermined. The CDR3 has 12 residues. V was clipped by 6 bases and J by 2 bases, with 7 bases between them. Germline V gene data show CDR1 as LNHNV and CDR2 as YYDKDF (reference sequence). The CDR3: CATSLQQETQYF. Here the CDR3 DNA reads TGTGCCACCAGTCTCCAGCAAGAGACCCAGTACTTC.